These 21 T cell receptor beta chains were all obtained from the same sample, sequenced in a study of identical twins. TCRdb itself ran the 5' RACE reads through MiXCR, one entry per CDR3 protein. Found here are about 240,000 distinct CDR3 sequences, 10% to 15% of them singletons; the top ten hold about 4%. A further study also used this sample, focusing on yellow fever vaccine responses in identical twins.

The specimen sequenced was memory (CD45RO+) T cells sorted from blood. The receptor set was obtained from a woman aged 18-29 years in good health.

This chain uses TRBV5-5 with TRBJ2-7, with a tentative D call TRBD1 (6 bases). V was cut by 1 base and J by 4 bases, with 15 bases left in between. The CDR3 is made up of 15 amino acids. Germline CDR1 SGHKS, CDR2 YYEKEE (reference sequence). The CDR3 spells CASSLRWGQDYEQYF. DNA for the CDR3: TGTGCCAGCAGCTTGAGGTGGGGACAAGATTACGAGCAGTACTTC.

The genes are TRBV9 and TRBJ1-4; D is undetermined. In germline, CDR1 is SGDLS, CDR2 YYNGEE. There are 13 residues in the CDR3. V was clipped by 0 bases and J by 5 bases, with 5 bases between them. Here the CDR3 reads CASSVAPNEKLFF. Here the CDR3 DNA reads TGTGCCAGCAGCGTAGCTCCGAATGAAAAACTGTTTTTT.

The genes are TRBV24-1 and TRBJ2-3; D may be TRBD1 (6 bases). Trimming removed 10 bases from V and 0 bases from J, with 10 bases in between. Germline V CDR1 and CDR2: KGHDR, SFDVKD. The CDR3 totals 13 residues. CDR3 region: CATTTGSTDTQYF. The DNA of the CDR3 is TGTGCCACAACCACAGGGAGCACAGATACGCAGTATTTT.

This clonotype was observed a few times. This chain joins TRBV24-1 and TRBJ2-2, with unresolved D. The germline V gene has CDR1 KGHDR and CDR2 SFDVKD. The CDR3 length is 16 residues. Trimming shortened V by 2 bases and J by 3 bases, and 12 bases separated the two germline ends. The CDR3 spells CATSDYRAEDTGELFF. As DNA, the CDR3 is TGTGCCACCAGTGATTATAGGGCCGAGGACACCGGGGAGCTGTTTTTT.

This chain links TRBV7-2 with TRBJ2-5; tentatively, D is TRBD1 or TRBD2 (5 bases each). V was pared by 5 bases and J by 4 bases, with 20 bases between. The V gene's germline CDR1 is SGHTA and CDR2 FQGNSA. The CDR3 contains 16 residues. The CDR3 coding sequence is TGTGCCAGCAGCCCTTGGGTGGGACCTCAAAGAGAGACCCAGTACTTC. Amino acids: CASSPWVGPQRETQYF.

This clonotype was seen a few times. The genes are TRBV5-1 and TRBJ2-1; tentative D call: TRBD2 (6 bases). The V gene lost 5 bases and the J gene lost 0 bases, with 9 bases spanning the gap. The CDR3 spans 14 residues. Germline CDR1 is SGHRS and CDR2 is YFSETQ. CDR3 in DNA: TGCGCCAGCAGTGGCGGGGCCTCCTACAATGAGCAGTTCTTC. It is translated as CASSGGASYNEQFF.

Comments on this clonotype: This could be a read error, since a much larger clone is one nucleotide away. This chain joins TRBV6-2 or TRBV6-3 and TRBJ2-6; D is unresolved. The V end was cut by 5 bases, the J end by 0 bases, with 5 bases between. This CDR3 contains 14 residues. The germline gives CDR1 MNHEY, CDR2 SVGEGT. The CDR3 loop is CASSGISGANVLTF. CDR3 bases: TGTGCCAGCAGTGGGATCTCTGGGGCCAACGTCCTGACTTTC.

This clonotype turned up a few times. The V call is TRBV28, the J call TRBJ1-2, with D perhaps matching TRBD1 (5 bases). CDR3 length: 11 residues. Germline loops: CDR1 MDHEN, CDR2 SYDVKM. Trimming took off 10 bases at V and 6 bases at J, with 12 bases between the two ends. CDR3 bases: TGTGCCACCAACAGGCACGATGGCTACACCTTC. Translating it yields CATNRHDGYTF.

The chain couples TRBV20-1 to TRBJ2-7; D is perhaps TRBD1 or TRBD2 (5 bases each). Germline CDR1 DFQATT, CDR2 SNEGSKA (reference sequence). CDR3 size: 13 residues. V dropped 6 bases and J dropped 2 bases, with 14 bases sitting between them. For the CDR3, the DNA is TGCAGTGCCAGCCGGGACGGTGCCTACGAGCAGTACTTC. Residues: CSASRDGAYEQYF.

This clonotype was recorded at least ten times. The chain has TRBV7-6 and TRBJ2-2; perhaps TRBD2 as D (7 bases). Trimming shortened V by 1 base and J by 0 bases, and 15 bases separated the two germline ends. The germline CDR1 and CDR2 sequences are SGHVS and FNYEAQ. This CDR3 is 18 amino acids long. CDR3 coding DNA: TGTGCCAGCAGCTTAGTAGGGGGGGGGCAAGCGAACACCGGGGAGCTGTTTTTT. This gives the protein CASSLVGGGQANTGELFF.

Turning to this clonotype: Since a much larger clone is just one base distant, this may be a read error. This rearrangement joins TRBV20-1 to TRBJ2-7, with 14 bases identical to TRBD2. Germline V gives CDR1 DFQATT, CDR2 SNEGSKA (reference sequence). The CDR3 runs 15 residues. DNA of the CDR3: TGCTGTGCTACACCGACTAGCGGGAGGGCCGGAGAGCAGTACTTC. As protein: CCATPTSGRAGEQYF.

This clonotype was recorded many times. CDR3 coding DNA: TGCGCCAGCAGCTTGGTCGGGGCTCTCTACAATGAGCAGTTCTTC. As protein: CASSLVGALYNEQFF. This chain uses TRBV5-1 with TRBJ2-1; possibly TRBD1 or TRBD2 for D (5 bases each). This CDR3 spans 15 amino acids. Germline V gene lookup returns CDR1 SGHRS and CDR2 YFSETQ. V dropped 0 bases and J dropped 3 bases, with 10 bases sitting between them. The full variable domain, with the rest looked up from reference TRBV5-1 and TRBJ2-1, is KAGVTQTPRYLIKTRGQQVTLSCSPISGHRSVSWYQQTPGQGLQFLFEYFSETQRNKGNFPGRFSGRQFSNSRSEMNVSTLELGDSALYLCASSLVGALYNEQFFGPGTRLTVL.

In its sample, this clonotype was seen many times. V gene TRBV5-5 combines with J gene TRBJ2-2; no clear D. The CDR3 loop spans 14 amino acids. V dropped 0 bases and J dropped 5 bases, with 8 bases sitting between them. In germline, CDR1 is SGHKS, CDR2 YYEKEE (reference sequence). CDR3 in DNA: TGTGCCAGCAGCTTGGTAACTGCTACCGGGGAGCTGTTTTTT. Encoded protein: CASSLVTATGELFF.

The sample holds many counts of this clonotype. The rearrangement links TRBV10-3 to TRBJ2-7; a weak D match, TRBD2 (6 bases). The V end lost 6 bases, the J end lost 4 bases, and 16 bases lay between the germline ends. CDR3 length equals 14 residues. In germline, CDR1 is ENHRY, CDR2 SYGVKD. The CDR3 loop reads CAISGSGAEYEQYF. DNA of the CDR3: TGTGCCATCAGCGGTAGCGGAGCAGAGTACGAGCAGTACTTC.

This clonotype has at least ten counts. The V and J genes are TRBV5-1 and TRBJ2-3; D unclear. From germline, CDR1 is SGHRS and CDR2 YFSETQ. The CDR3 contains 13 residues. Trimming took off 2 bases at V and 4 bases at J, with 8 bases between the two ends. Here the CDR3 reads CASSFSGADTQYF. For the CDR3, the DNA is TGCGCCAGCAGCTTCTCTGGGGCAGATACGCAGTATTTT. The full variable domain, its missing parts supplied by reference TRBV5-1 and TRBJ2-3, is KAGVTQTPRYLIKTRGQQVTLSCSPISGHRSVSWYQQTPGQGLQFLFEYFSETQRNKGNFPGRFSGRQFSNSRSEMNVSTLELGDSALYLCASSFSGADTQYFGPGTRLTVL.

The genes are TRBV7-9 and TRBJ2-5; D gene unclear. The CDR3 runs 15 residues. Trimming cost V 2 bases and J 2 bases, with 12 bases left between them. The germline V gene has CDR1 SEHNR and CDR2 FQNEAQ (reference sequence). CDR3 region: CASSLWFARQETQYF. As DNA, the CDR3 is TGTGCCAGCAGCTTATGGTTCGCGAGACAAGAGACCCAGTACTTC. The entire variable domain, with the rest obtained from reference TRBV7-9 and TRBJ2-5, is as follows: DTGVSQNPRHKITKRGQNVTFRCDPISEHNRLYWYRQTLGQGPEFLTYFQNEAQLEKSRLLSDRFSAERPKGSFSTLEIQRTEQGDSAMYLCASSLWFARQETQYFGPGTRLLVL.

This clonotype occurred a few times. This chain uses TRBV7-9 with TRBJ1-5, with no clear D. Germline CDR1 reads SEHNR; CDR2 reads FQNEAQ (reference sequence). V lost 8 bases and J 0 bases, leaving 5 bases between the germline ends. This CDR3 has 12 amino acids. This CDR3 is CASADSNQPQHF. In DNA form, the CDR3 reads TGTGCCAGCGCGGATAGCAATCAGCCCCAGCATTTT.

The sample holds a few counts of this clonotype. V gene TRBV5-1 combines with J gene TRBJ1-2; a weak D match, TRBD1 (6 bases). Deletions cut 2 bases from V and 8 bases from J, with 16 bases between. Per the germline V gene, CDR1 is SGHRS and CDR2 is YFSETQ. The CDR3 length is 14 residues. This CDR3 is CASSLQGRSGGYTF. CDR3 in DNA: TGCGCCAGCAGCTTACAGGGTCGAAGCGGCGGCTACACCTTC. The entire variable domain, with the rest obtained from reference TRBV5-1 and TRBJ1-2, is as follows: KAGVTQTPRYLIKTRGQQVTLSCSPISGHRSVSWYQQTPGQGLQFLFEYFSETQRNKGNFPGRFSGRQFSNSRSEMNVSTLELGDSALYLCASSLQGRSGGYTFGSGTRLTVV.

This clonotype was found many times. Written as DNA, the CDR3 is TGTGCCACCAGCAGACAGATGGGCACAGATACGCAGTATTTT. Protein product: CATSRQMGTDTQYF. This chain joins TRBV15 and TRBJ2-3; D unresolved. CDR3 length: 14 residues. V was trimmed by 2 bases and J by 1 base, leaving 7 bases between them. Per the germline V gene, CDR1 is LNHNV and CDR2 is YYDKDF (reference sequence).

This clonotype has a handful of counts. This rearrangement joins TRBV24-1 to TRBJ2-1; TRBD2 matches at 12 bases. V shed 5 bases, J shed 7 bases, and the junction held 2 bases outside the gene matches. The length of the CDR3 is 14 residues. Germline assignment: CDR1 KGHDR and CDR2 SFDVKD. Here the CDR3 DNA reads TGTGCCACCAGTGGACTAGCGGGAGTTAATGAGCAGTTCTTC. The encoded protein is CATSGLAGVNEQFF.

The chain joins TRBV7-3 to TRBJ2-1; D not resolved. Per the germline V gene, CDR1 is SGHTA and CDR2 is FQGTGA. The V gene lost 5 bases and the J gene lost 7 bases, with 18 bases spanning the gap. This CDR3 is built from 15 residues. The CDR3 region has the DNA TGTGCCAGCAGCACCAAGGTCGGGCGAGTGAATGAGCAGTTCTTC. Translation: CASSTKVGRVNEQFF.